This T cell receptor (beta chain) was captured in a study of CD8+CD57+ T cells in acquired aplastic anemia. The sample holds many counts of this clonotype. V was pared by 0 bases and J by 6 bases, with 5 bases of the junction left unmatched. The germline CDR1 and CDR2 sequences are DFQATT and SNEGSKA (reference sequence). The CDR3 is 16 residues long. TCR beta VDJ and CDR3 profiling used genomic DNA as template. TCRdb re-called the reads through MiXCR, storing one row per CDR3 protein. The table shows roughly 190,000 distinct CDR3 sequences, with roughly 56% occurring only once. The sequence was obtained from a human donor in good health, serving as a control. The chain recombines TRBV20-1 with TRBJ2-2, with TRBD2 matching over 12 bases. The specimen sequenced was sorted CD4+, CD8+, or CD8+CD57+ T cells (not recorded which) from PBMCs. The CDR3 region has the DNA TGCAGTGCTAGAGATGCAGGACTAGCGGGGTCCGGGGAGCTGTTTTTT. It encodes CSARDAGLAGSGELFF.